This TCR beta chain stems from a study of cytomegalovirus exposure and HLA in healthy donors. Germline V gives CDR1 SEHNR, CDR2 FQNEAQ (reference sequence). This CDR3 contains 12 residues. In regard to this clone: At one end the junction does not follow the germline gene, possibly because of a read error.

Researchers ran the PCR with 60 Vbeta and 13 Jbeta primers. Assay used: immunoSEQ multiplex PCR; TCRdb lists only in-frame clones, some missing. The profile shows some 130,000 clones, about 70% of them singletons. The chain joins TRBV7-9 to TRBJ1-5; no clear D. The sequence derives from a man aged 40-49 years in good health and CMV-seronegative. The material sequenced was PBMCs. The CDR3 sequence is CSSSLAREPQHF. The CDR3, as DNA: TGTTCCAGCAGCTTAGCCCGGGAGCCCCAGCATTTT. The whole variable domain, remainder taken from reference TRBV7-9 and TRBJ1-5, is DTGVSQNPRHKITKRGQNVTFRCDPISEHNRLYWYRQTLGQGPEFLTYFQNEAQLEKSRLLSDRFSAERPKGSFSTLEIQRTEQGDSAMYLCSSSLAREPQHFGDGTRLSIL.